This entry lists 24 T cell receptor beta chains sequenced from one sample in a study of T-cell reconstitution after alpha-beta-depleted transplantation in children. Unique molecular identifiers were built into the TCRbeta library. TCRdb re-called the PCR reads with MiXCR, one entry per CDR3 protein. This table has 900,000 or so distinct CDR3 sequences, 16% appearing once. The material was PBMCs, mostly from graft donor cells, obtained 360 days after TCRalphabeta/CD19-depleted stem cell transplant. The receptor set was obtained from a male patient younger than 18 who had a stem cell transplant for acute lymphoblastic leukemia, so the T cells may come from the graft donor.

This clonotype has a handful of counts. The chain uses TRBV3-1 and TRBJ2-3, with D maybe TRBD2 (6 bases). Germline-derived CDR1 and CDR2 are LGHDT and YNNKEL (reference sequence). This CDR3 spans 15 amino acids. Trimming took off 4 bases at V and 6 bases at J, with 17 bases between the two ends. The CDR3 spells CASSPRRDHTDTQYF. In nucleotides, the CDR3 is TGTGCCAGCAGCCCCCGGAGGGACCACACTGATACGCAGTATTTT.

This clonotype was found a few times. The chain uses TRBV15 and TRBJ2-7, with 15 bases aligning to TRBD2. V lost 0 bases, J lost 9 bases, and 21 bases stayed unmatched. The CDR3 spans 21 residues. The V gene's germline CDR1 is LNHNV and CDR2 YYDKDF (reference sequence). The CDR3 DNA reads TGTGCCACCAGCAGAGACCAGGGACAGCCGGGACTAGCGGGAGGTCCTGACATGCAGTACTTC. As protein: CATSRDQGQPGLAGGPDMQYF.

This clonotype turned up a few times. The chain is built from TRBV12-3 or TRBV12-4 and TRBJ2-7, with 9 bases matching TRBD2. V gave up 3 bases and J gave up 3 bases; unmatched junction bases: 3. This CDR3 contains 14 residues. CDR3 DNA sequence: TGTGCCAGCAGTTTTAGAGCGGGAGGCTACGAGCAGTACTTC. It translates to CASSFRAGGYEQYF.

V usage is TRBV15 and J usage is TRBJ2-7, with 7 bases that match TRBD2. The CDR3 spans 16 residues. Germline V gene lookup returns CDR1 LNHNV and CDR2 YYDKDF (reference sequence). The V gene end was trimmed by 1 base and the J gene end by 1 base; junction bases not matched to a gene: 7. The CDR3 loop reads CATSRAGTTSSYEQYF. CDR3 nucleotides: TGTGCCACCAGCAGAGCCGGGACTACATCTTCCTACGAGCAGTACTTC. Supplemented by reference TRBV15 and TRBJ2-7, the full variable domain reads DAMVIQNPRYQVTQFGKPVTLSCSQTLNHNVMYWYQQKSSQAPKLLFHYYDKDFNNEADTPDNFQSRRPNTSFCFLDIRSPGLGDTAMYLCATSRAGTTSSYEQYFGPGTRLTVT.

The chain has TRBV7-6 and TRBJ1-1; D unresolved. The V end was cut by 5 bases, the J end by 6 bases, with 7 bases between. The CDR3 contains 11 residues. Germline loops: CDR1 SGHVS, CDR2 FNYEAQ. CDR3 sequence reads: CASSDAAEAFF. The CDR3 region has the DNA TGTGCCAGCAGCGACGCGGCTGAAGCTTTCTTT.

This clonotype came up a few times. The chain uses TRBV20-1 and TRBJ2-2; 11 positions match TRBD2. The length of the CDR3 is 17 residues. After removal of 1 base from V and 4 bases from J, the junction contained 8 bases not matched to a gene. CDR1 is DFQATT, CDR2 SNEGSKA, per germline (reference sequence). As DNA, the CDR3 is TGCAGTGCTAGAGTTATCGACGGGACTAGCGGCACCGGGGAGCTGTTTTTT. Residues: CSARVIDGTSGTGELFF.

A few counts support this clonotype. V and J are TRBV12-5 and TRBJ1-1; D is ambiguous. This CDR3 has 15 residues. In germline, CDR1 is LGHNT, CDR2 FRNRAP. The V end lost 1 base, the J end lost 1 base, and 10 bases lay between the germline ends. The CDR3 spells CASGLGPERNTEAFF. CDR3 in DNA: TGTGCTAGTGGTTTGGGGCCCGAGAGGAACACTGAAGCTTTCTTT.

This clonotype has just a few counts. The chain is built from TRBV6-5 and TRBJ2-5; D not resolved. The CDR3 extends over 14 amino acids. Germline values: CDR1 MNHEY, CDR2 SVGAGI. Trimming removed 2 bases at V and 2 bases at J, with 9 bases between. The CDR3: CASSYKSRQETQYF. Here the CDR3 DNA reads TGTGCCAGCAGTTACAAAAGCAGGCAAGAGACCCAGTACTTC.

This clonotype has only a few counts. This rearrangement joins TRBV29-1 to TRBJ2-5, with TRBD2 identical over 9 bases. The CDR3 has 12 residues. V dropped 3 bases and J dropped 7; count of bases not matched to a gene: 3. Germline V lookup: CDR1 SQVTM, CDR2 ANQGSEA. CDR3: CSVERRGGTQYF. CDR3 bases: TGCAGCGTTGAGCGGCGGGGGGGGACCCAGTACTTC.

This clonotype was recorded once. The rearrangement joins TRBV20-1 to TRBJ2-1; D unresolved. The CDR3 is made up of 14 amino acids. CDR1 is DFQATT, CDR2 SNEGSKA, per germline (reference sequence). Trimming cost V 3 bases and J 9 bases, with 18 bases left between them. CDR3 protein: CSARVTEFPSEQFF. CDR3 DNA sequence: TGCAGTGCTAGGGTTACGGAGTTTCCCAGTGAGCAGTTCTTC.

The rearrangement uses TRBV30 and TRBJ1-2; no clear D gene. CDR1 and CDR2 (germline): GTSNPN, SVGIG (reference sequence). The CDR3 spans 13 residues. Trimming took 1 base from V and 2 from J, leaving 8 bases between them. In DNA form, the CDR3 reads TGTGCCTGGAGTGGGGATACAAACTATGGCTACACCTTC. Translation gives CAWSGDTNYGYTF.

CDR3 amino acids: CASSLVSPGGGGTEAFF. DNA for the CDR3: TGTGCCAGCAGTTTAGTATCACCCGGGGGCGGGGGCACTGAAGCTTTCTTT. This rearrangement joins TRBV12-3 or TRBV12-4 to TRBJ1-1; a weak D match, TRBD1 (6 bases). The CDR3 contains 17 residues. V was shortened by 1 base and J by 4 bases, with 19 bases between the two germline ends.

V gene TRBV29-1 combines with J gene TRBJ2-1; D is possibly TRBD1 or TRBD2 (5 bases each). The CDR3 has 15 amino acids. Between the trimmed V and J ends, which lost 0 bases and 2 bases, there was a span of 11 bases. Germline loops: CDR1 SQVTM, CDR2 ANQGSEA. For the CDR3, the DNA is TGCAGCGTTGAAGATCTGTGGGGACCCTACAATGAGCAGTTCTTC. It translates to CSVEDLWGPYNEQFF.

This clonotype was counted ten times or more. The chain employs TRBV7-6 and TRBJ2-7, with 9 positions matching TRBD1. With 1 base clipped from V and 4 bases from J, the junction kept 2 bases outside the gene matches. This CDR3 has 14 amino acids. Germline CDR1 is SGHVS and CDR2 is FNYEAQ. CDR3 protein: CASSLEDRGYEQYF. CDR3 DNA sequence: TGTGCCAGCAGCTTAGAGGACAGGGGTTACGAGCAGTACTTC.

This clonotype was seen only a few times. The chain links TRBV20-1 to TRBJ2-2; D possibly corresponds to TRBD2 (6 bases). The germline CDR1 and CDR2 sequences are DFQATT and SNEGSKA (reference sequence). CDR3 size: 12 residues. V lost 0 bases and J 10 bases, leaving 9 bases between the germline ends. The CDR3 sequence: CSARDPGVELFF. The CDR3 nucleotides are TGCAGTGCTAGAGATCCGGGAGTGGAGCTGTTTTTT.

This clonotype has just a few counts. This sequence joins TRBV25-1 and TRBJ2-2; 9 positions match TRBD1. Trimming took 4 bases from V and 4 from J; bases not matched to a gene: 10. This CDR3 is 17 amino acids long. Per germline, CDR1 MGHDK and CDR2 SYGVNS. The CDR3 nucleotides read TGTGCCAGCAGTGCCCAGTACAGGGGGCAAAGCACCGGGGAGCTGTTTTTT. Protein: CASSAQYRGQSTGELFF.

The J gene is TRBJ1-2, the V gene TRBV20-1; D not certain. The germline gives CDR1 DFQATT, CDR2 SNEGSKA (reference sequence). Trimming pared 6 bases from V and 0 bases from J, leaving 11 bases between. The CDR3 covers 13 residues. DNA of the CDR3: TGCAGTGCCCTTGATGGAGCTAACTATGGCTACACCTTC. Translating gives CSALDGANYGYTF.

The chain combines TRBV14 with TRBJ2-7, with 7 bases matching TRBD2. V trimming: 5 bases; J trimming: 5 bases; junction bases outside the gene matches: 18. CDR3 length: 17 amino acids. The germline CDR1 and CDR2 sequences are SGHDN and FVKESK. CDR3 bases: TGTGCCAGCAGCAAGATGGCCGTGAGACTAGCTATAGACGAGCAGTACTTC. It translates to CASSKMAVRLAIDEQYF.

This clonotype was seen only a few times. The chain employs TRBV12-3 or TRBV12-4 and TRBJ1-6; D is ambiguous. Trimming pared 3 bases from V and 8 bases from J, leaving 11 bases between. The CDR3 runs 14 residues. The CDR3 is CASSFSLFDSPLHF. CDR3 nucleotide sequence: TGTGCCAGCAGTTTCTCCCTGTTCGATTCACCCCTCCACTTT.

The rearrangement uses TRBV18 and TRBJ1-2; possibly TRBD1 for D (5 bases). Germline V lookup: CDR1 KGHSH, CDR2 LQKENI. Between the trimmed V and J ends, which lost 2 bases and 3 bases, there was a span of 10 bases. This CDR3 has 14 residues. Written as DNA, the CDR3 is TGTGCCAGCTCACCAGGCGGGGCTCACTATGGCTACACCTTC. Its translation: CASSPGGAHYGYTF. Full variable domain (remainder filled in from reference TRBV18 and TRBJ1-2): NAGVMQNPRHLVRRRGQEARLRCSPMKGHSHVYWYRQLPEEGLKFMVYLQKENIIDESGMPKERFSAEFPKEGPSILRIQQVVRGDSAAYFCASSPGGAHYGYTFGSGTRLTVV.

This clonotype was found many times. CDR3 DNA: TGTGCCAGCAGTTTATTTTCCGAGCAGTTCTTC. Its protein product is CASSLFSEQFF. This sequence joins TRBV12-3 or TRBV12-4 and TRBJ2-1, with D unresolved. This CDR3 region has 11 residues. V shed 2 bases and J shed 10 bases, with 6 bases lying between them.

The V and J genes are TRBV29-1 and TRBJ1-2; D not resolved. The ends were cut back, 4 bases at V and 5 bases at J, with 14 bases in the middle. The length of the CDR3 is 13 residues. Germline V gives CDR1 SQVTM, CDR2 ANQGSEA. The DNA of the CDR3 is TGCAGCGTTGGGGGTGAGGTTCCTTATGGCTACACCTTC. Translated, it gives CSVGGEVPYGYTF.

J is TRBJ2-1 and V is TRBV19; 8 nucleotides match TRBD2. There are 14 residues in the CDR3. Germline V gene data show CDR1 as LNHDA and CDR2 as SQIVND (reference sequence). Trimming cost V 10 bases and J 0 bases; bases outside gene matches: 5. DNA of the CDR3: TGTGCCACCTTAGCGGGGAACTCCTACAATGAGCAGTTCTTC. It specifies CATLAGNSYNEQFF.

This clonotype was counted a few times. The chain couples TRBV25-1 to TRBJ2-2; D is undetermined. Germline CDR1 reads MGHDK; CDR2 reads SYGVNS. Trimming removed 3 bases from V and 6 bases from J, with 2 bases in between. CDR3 length equals 11 residues. CDR3 region: CASSDAGELFF. Written as DNA, the CDR3 is TGTGCCAGCAGTGATGCCGGGGAGCTGTTTTTT.